This T cell receptor (beta chain) was obtained from a study of beta chain features in type 1 diabetes. Reverse transcribing all isolated RNA meant expressed TCRB transcripts were sequenced. Produced via immunoSEQ multiplex PCR; TCRdb's table is partial and in-frame only. Among about 270,000 clones, roughly an eighth were seen once, and the ten largest hold 0.017%. Germline loops: CDR1 SGDLS, CDR2 YYNGEE. V lost 3 bases, J lost 5 bases, and 17 bases lay in between. CDR3 length: 15 residues. Whole-study results and caveats: Insertion counts at VDJ junctions were lower in type 1 diabetes patients, who also showed more deletions there. All four CD4+ subsets from Type 1 diabetes patients carried moderately but significantly shorter TCRB CDR3s.

This clone has a handful of counts. Its antigen remains unknown. This TCR came from a man aged 25 to 40 with type 1 diabetes. The V gene is TRBV9, the J gene TRBJ2-5; the D gene is possibly TRBD1 (5 bases). Source material: naive CD4+ T cells from blood. CDR3 nucleotides: TGTGCCAGCAGCGCTGGGGCTAGTTCACGGGAGACCCAGTACTTC. It codes for CASSAGASSRETQYF.